These T cell receptor beta chains were read from a single sample in a study of cytomegalovirus exposure and HLA in healthy donors. The protocol was immunoSEQ multiplex PCR, while the TCRdb copy is restricted to in-frame clones and leaves out a portion. This sample has 150,000 to 200,000 clones; roughly 80% occur once, and the top ten carry around 10%. The sequenced material came from PBMCs. All receptors come from a young man in good health and CMV-seropositive. Both conserved end residues are part of each CDR3. Each record gives: D gene, clone size, J gene, CDR3 length, V gene, CDR3 protein, CDR3 DNA. The D gene is left open where the match is weak. Clone size is given for some rows only: seen once, a few or many times, or a class if the clone is expanded.

d_call: -; clone_size: -; j_call: TRBJ1-2; cdr3_length: 11; v_call: TRBV28; cdr3_aa: CASNSNYGYTF; cdr3_nt: TGTGCCAGCAATTCAAACTATGGCTACACCTTC
d_call: -; clone_size: -; j_call: TRBJ2-1; cdr3_length: 12; v_call: TRBV5-6; cdr3_aa: CASSRQDNEQFF; cdr3_nt: TGTGCCAGCAGCCGACAGGACAATGAGCAGTTCTTC
d_call: -; clone_size: few; j_call: TRBJ2-1; cdr3_length: 13; v_call: TRBV29-1; cdr3_aa: CSALWGGINEQFF; cdr3_nt: TGCAGCGCCCTCTGGGGCGGTATCAATGAGCAGTTCTTC
d_call: -; clone_size: -; j_call: TRBJ2-3; cdr3_length: 18; v_call: TRBV1; cdr3_aa: CTSSQGGLAGFGTDTQYF; cdr3_nt: TGCACCAGCAGCCAGGGAGGACTAGCGGGATTCGGCACAGATACGCAGTATTTT
d_call: TRBD1; clone_size: few; j_call: TRBJ2-4; cdr3_length: 19; v_call: TRBV9; cdr3_aa: CASSTSSGDSKLAKNIQYF; cdr3_nt: TGTGCCAGCAGCACCTCAAGTGGGGACAGTAAACTAGCCAAAAACATTCAGTACTTC
d_call: TRBD2; clone_size: once; j_call: TRBJ2-5; cdr3_length: 13; v_call: TRBV5-1; cdr3_aa: CASGTSSQETQYF; cdr3_nt: TGCGCCAGCGGGACTAGCAGTCAAGAGACCCAGTACTTC
d_call: -; clone_size: -; j_call: TRBJ1-1; cdr3_length: 13; v_call: TRBV11-2; cdr3_aa: CASSRHGGTEAFF; cdr3_nt: TGTGCCAGCAGCCGACACGGGGGTACTGAAGCTTTCTTT
d_call: TRBD1; clone_size: -; j_call: TRBJ2-7; cdr3_length: 15; v_call: TRBV27; cdr3_aa: CASSPAPGQGDEQYF; cdr3_nt: TGTGCCAGCAGTCCGGCGCCGGGACAGGGAGACGAGCAGTACTTC
d_call: -; clone_size: once; j_call: TRBJ1-5; cdr3_length: 15; v_call: TRBV27; cdr3_aa: CASSLFQGSDQPQHF; cdr3_nt: TGTGCCAGCAGTTTATTCCAGGGAAGCGATCAGCCCCAGCATTTT
d_call: -; clone_size: -; j_call: TRBJ2-5; cdr3_length: 11; v_call: TRBV29-1; cdr3_aa: CSGRDQETQYF; cdr3_nt: TGCAGCGGACGGGACCAAGAGACCCAGTACTTC
d_call: -; clone_size: -; j_call: TRBJ1-1; cdr3_length: 23; v_call: TRBV7-5; cdr3_aa: CVRSNRSQRGLADPLLMNTEAFF; cdr3_nt: TGTGTCAGAAGCAACCGATCTCAACGGGGTTTGGCGGATCCCCTTTTAATGAACACTGAAGCTTTCTTT
d_call: TRBD2; clone_size: few; j_call: TRBJ2-7; cdr3_length: 14; v_call: TRBV28; cdr3_aa: CASSLWGGSDGQYF; cdr3_nt: TGTGCCAGCAGTTTATGGGGGGGGAGTGATGGGCAGTACTTC
d_call: TRBD1; clone_size: -; j_call: TRBJ1-2; cdr3_length: 17; v_call: TRBV27; cdr3_aa: CASSFHRTGQANYGYTF; cdr3_nt: TGTGCCAGCAGTTTCCACCGCACGGGACAGGCCAACTATGGCTACACCTTC
d_call: -; clone_size: -; j_call: TRBJ2-3; cdr3_length: 14; v_call: TRBV2; cdr3_aa: CASSSDTYTDTQYF; cdr3_nt: TGTGCCAGCAGTTCGGACACCTACACAGATACGCAGTATTTT
d_call: -; clone_size: -; j_call: TRBJ2-1; cdr3_length: 14; v_call: TRBV29-1; cdr3_aa: CSGGDRDRSDEQFF; cdr3_nt: TGCAGCGGCGGGGATCGCGACCGGTCGGATGAGCAGTTCTTC
d_call: -; clone_size: few; j_call: TRBJ2-5; cdr3_length: 14; v_call: TRBV27; cdr3_aa: CASSPLRREETQYF; cdr3_nt: TGTGCCAGCAGCCCCTTGCGGAGAGAAGAGACCCAGTACTTC
d_call: TRBD1; clone_size: -; j_call: TRBJ2-2; cdr3_length: 14; v_call: TRBV5-1; cdr3_aa: CASITGATTGELFF; cdr3_nt: TGCGCCAGTATTACAGGGGCGACAACCGGGGAGCTGTTTTTT
d_call: -; clone_size: -; j_call: TRBJ2-4; cdr3_length: 14; v_call: TRBV5-1; cdr3_aa: CASSEGVAKNIQYF; cdr3_nt: TGCGCCAGCAGCGAGGGGGTAGCCAAAAACATTCAGTACTTC
d_call: -; clone_size: -; j_call: TRBJ2-1; cdr3_length: 14; v_call: TRBV4-1; cdr3_aa: CASSQEASGPQQFF; cdr3_nt: TGCGCCAGCAGCCAGGAGGCCTCGGGTCCACAGCAGTTCTTC
d_call: TRBD2; clone_size: -; j_call: TRBJ2-7; cdr3_length: 16; v_call: TRBV27; cdr3_aa: CASSFGPGGSSYEQYF; cdr3_nt: TGTGCCAGCAGTTTCGGTCCGGGGGGGTCCTCCTACGAGCAGTACTTC
d_call: TRBD2; clone_size: -; j_call: TRBJ2-1; cdr3_length: 14; v_call: TRBV19; cdr3_aa: CASSRLAGYNEQFF; cdr3_nt: TGTGCCAGTAGTCGACTAGCGGGGTACAATGAGCAGTTCTTC
d_call: -; clone_size: -; j_call: TRBJ1-4; cdr3_length: 14; v_call: TRBV5-1; cdr3_aa: CASSLARGSEKLFF; cdr3_nt: TGCGCCAGCAGCTTGGCTAGGGGATCTGAAAAACTGTTTTTT
d_call: TRBD1; clone_size: few; j_call: TRBJ2-5; cdr3_length: 16; v_call: TRBV28; cdr3_aa: CASSFWGQDSLETQYF; cdr3_nt: TGTGCCAGCAGCTTCTGGGGACAGGATTCTTTAGAGACCCAGTACTTC
d_call: -; clone_size: once; j_call: TRBJ2-7; cdr3_length: 15; v_call: TRBV7-3; cdr3_aa: CASSLYAGQSYEQYF; cdr3_nt: TGTGCCAGCAGCTTATACGCGGGACAGTCCTACGAGCAGTACTTC
d_call: TRBD2; clone_size: -; j_call: TRBJ2-5; cdr3_length: 16; v_call: TRBV11-1; cdr3_aa: CASSPGLAMSLETQYF; cdr3_nt: TGTGCCAGCAGCCCGGGACTAGCGATGAGTTTAGAGACCCAGTACTTC
d_call: -; clone_size: -; j_call: TRBJ1-4; cdr3_length: 15; v_call: TRBV7-9; cdr3_aa: CASSLPGGSNEKLFF; cdr3_nt: TGTGCCAGCAGCTTACCGGGGGGCTCTAATGAAAAACTGTTTTTT
d_call: -; clone_size: -; j_call: TRBJ2-7; cdr3_length: 11; v_call: TRBV29-1; cdr3_aa: CSVEGRRGQYF; cdr3_nt: TGCAGCGTTGAAGGACGTCGCGGGCAGTACTTC
d_call: -; clone_size: -; j_call: TRBJ2-3; cdr3_length: 18; v_call: TRBV25-1; cdr3_aa: CASSEARGGRVGTDTQYF; cdr3_nt: TGTGCCAGCAGTGAAGCGAGGGGGGGGAGGGTAGGGACAGATACGCAGTATTTT
d_call: TRBD2; clone_size: -; j_call: TRBJ2-7; cdr3_length: 14; v_call: TRBV6-5; cdr3_aa: CASSKGLAGYEQYF; cdr3_nt: TGTGCCAGCAGTAAGGGACTAGCGGGCTACGAGCAGTACTTC
d_call: -; clone_size: -; j_call: TRBJ2-7; cdr3_length: 13; v_call: TRBV5-4; cdr3_aa: CASSLEGVYEQYF; cdr3_nt: TGTGCCAGCAGCTTGGAGGGAGTGTACGAGCAGTACTTC
d_call: -; clone_size: -; j_call: TRBJ2-2; cdr3_length: 14; v_call: TRBV6-6; cdr3_aa: CASQGPPTAGELFF; cdr3_nt: TGTGCCAGCCAGGGCCCCCCGACCGCCGGGGAGCTGTTTTTT
d_call: TRBD2; clone_size: -; j_call: TRBJ2-3; cdr3_length: 15; v_call: TRBV7-2; cdr3_aa: CASSLDAGAPDTQYF; cdr3_nt: TGTGCCAGCAGCTTAGATGCGGGAGCCCCAGATACGCAGTATTTT
d_call: TRBD1; clone_size: -; j_call: TRBJ2-7; cdr3_length: 14; v_call: TRBV29-1; cdr3_aa: CSVETGPHSYEQYF; cdr3_nt: TGCAGCGTCGAGACAGGGCCTCACTCCTACGAGCAGTACTTC
d_call: TRBD2; clone_size: -; j_call: TRBJ2-3; cdr3_length: 14; v_call: TRBV7-9; cdr3_aa: CSSSLGIAGDTQYF; cdr3_nt: TGTTCCAGCAGCTTAGGAATAGCGGGAGATACGCAGTATTTT